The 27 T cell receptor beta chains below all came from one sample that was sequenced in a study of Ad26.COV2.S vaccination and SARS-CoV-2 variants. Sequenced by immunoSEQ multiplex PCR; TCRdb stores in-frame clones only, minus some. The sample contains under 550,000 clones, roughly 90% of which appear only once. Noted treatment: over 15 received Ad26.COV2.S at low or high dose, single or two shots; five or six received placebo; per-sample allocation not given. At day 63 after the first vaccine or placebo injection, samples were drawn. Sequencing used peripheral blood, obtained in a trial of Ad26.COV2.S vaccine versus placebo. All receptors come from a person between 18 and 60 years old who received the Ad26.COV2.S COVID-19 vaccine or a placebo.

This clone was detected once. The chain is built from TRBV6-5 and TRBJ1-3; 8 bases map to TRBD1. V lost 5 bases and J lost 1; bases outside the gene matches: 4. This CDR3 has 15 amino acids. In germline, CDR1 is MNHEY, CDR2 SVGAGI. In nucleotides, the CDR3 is TGTGCCAGCAGTCGACAGGGGAATTCTGGAAACACCATATATTTT. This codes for CASSRQGNSGNTIYF.

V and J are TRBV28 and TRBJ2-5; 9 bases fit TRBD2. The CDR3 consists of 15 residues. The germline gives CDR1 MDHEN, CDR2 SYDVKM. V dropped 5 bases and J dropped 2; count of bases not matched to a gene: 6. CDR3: CASSMTSGLQETQYF. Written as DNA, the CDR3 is TGTGCCAGCAGTATGACTAGCGGACTACAAGAGACCCAGTACTTC.

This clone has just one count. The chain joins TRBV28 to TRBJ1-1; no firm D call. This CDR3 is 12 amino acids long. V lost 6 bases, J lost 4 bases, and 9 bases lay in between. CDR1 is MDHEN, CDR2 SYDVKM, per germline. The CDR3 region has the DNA TGTGCCAGCAGGTCGGGCTCCACTGAAGCTTTCTTT. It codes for CASRSGSTEAFF.

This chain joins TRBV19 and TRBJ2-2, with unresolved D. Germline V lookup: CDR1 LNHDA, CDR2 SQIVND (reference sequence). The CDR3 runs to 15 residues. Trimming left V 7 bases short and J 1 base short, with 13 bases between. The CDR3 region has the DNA TGTGCCAGTAAAGTAGGGCCAGGGAACACCGGGGAGCTGTTTTTT. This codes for CASKVGPGNTGELFF.

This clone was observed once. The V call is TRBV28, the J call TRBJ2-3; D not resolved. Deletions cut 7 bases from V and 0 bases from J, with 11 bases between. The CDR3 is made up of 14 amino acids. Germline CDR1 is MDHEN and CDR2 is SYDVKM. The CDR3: CASKEISSTDTQYF. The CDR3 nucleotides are TGTGCCAGCAAGGAAATTTCTAGCACAGATACGCAGTATTTT.

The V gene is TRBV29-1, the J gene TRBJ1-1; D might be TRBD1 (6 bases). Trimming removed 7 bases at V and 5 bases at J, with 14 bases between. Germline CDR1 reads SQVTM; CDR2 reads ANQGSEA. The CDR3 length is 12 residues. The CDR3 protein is CSGGQGKTEAFF. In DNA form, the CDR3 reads TGCAGCGGGGGGCAGGGGAAGACTGAAGCTTTCTTT.

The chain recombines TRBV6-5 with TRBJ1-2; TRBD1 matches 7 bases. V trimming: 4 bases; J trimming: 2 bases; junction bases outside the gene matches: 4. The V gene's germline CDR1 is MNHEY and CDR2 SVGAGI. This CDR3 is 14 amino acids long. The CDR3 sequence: CASSWDSQNYGYTF. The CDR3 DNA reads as TGTGCCAGCAGTTGGGACAGCCAGAACTATGGCTACACCTTC.

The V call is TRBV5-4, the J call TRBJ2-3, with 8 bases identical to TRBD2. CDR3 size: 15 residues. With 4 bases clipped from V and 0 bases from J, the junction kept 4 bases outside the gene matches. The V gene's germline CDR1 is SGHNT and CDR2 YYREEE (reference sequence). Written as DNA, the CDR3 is TGTGCCAGCAGCCCGCGGGGGGCCAGCACAGATACGCAGTATTTT. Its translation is CASSPRGASTDTQYF.

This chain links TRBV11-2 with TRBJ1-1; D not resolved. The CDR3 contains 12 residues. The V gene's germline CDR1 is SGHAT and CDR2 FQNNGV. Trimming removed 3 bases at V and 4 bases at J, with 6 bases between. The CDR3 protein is CASSFGSTEAFF. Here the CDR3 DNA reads TGTGCCAGCAGCTTTGGCAGCACTGAAGCTTTCTTT.

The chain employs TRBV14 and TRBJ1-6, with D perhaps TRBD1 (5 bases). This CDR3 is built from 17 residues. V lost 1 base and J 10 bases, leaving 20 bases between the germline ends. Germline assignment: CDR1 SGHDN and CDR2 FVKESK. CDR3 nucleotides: TGTGCCAGCAGCCAAGGGCCCCGGGGCTTCTTTTGGTCACCCCTCCACTTT. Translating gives CASSQGPRGFFWSPLHF.

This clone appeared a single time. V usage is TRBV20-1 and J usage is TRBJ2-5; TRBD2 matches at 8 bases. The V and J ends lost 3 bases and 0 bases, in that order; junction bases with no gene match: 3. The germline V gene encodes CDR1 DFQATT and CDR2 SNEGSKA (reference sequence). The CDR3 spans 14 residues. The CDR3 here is CSASLAGYQETQYF. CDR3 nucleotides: TGCAGTGCTAGTCTAGCGGGCTACCAAGAGACCCAGTACTTC.

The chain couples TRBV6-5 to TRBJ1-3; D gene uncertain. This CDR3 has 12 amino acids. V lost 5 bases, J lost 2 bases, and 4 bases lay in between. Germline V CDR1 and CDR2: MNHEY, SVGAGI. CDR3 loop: CASSRTGNTIYF. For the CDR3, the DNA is TGTGCCAGCAGTCGGACTGGAAACACCATATATTTT.

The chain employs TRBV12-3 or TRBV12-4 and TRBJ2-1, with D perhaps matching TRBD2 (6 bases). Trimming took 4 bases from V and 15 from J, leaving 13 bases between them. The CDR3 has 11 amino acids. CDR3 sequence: CASSSGGVPFF. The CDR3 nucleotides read TGTGCCAGCAGTTCGGGCGGGGTCCCGTTCTTC.

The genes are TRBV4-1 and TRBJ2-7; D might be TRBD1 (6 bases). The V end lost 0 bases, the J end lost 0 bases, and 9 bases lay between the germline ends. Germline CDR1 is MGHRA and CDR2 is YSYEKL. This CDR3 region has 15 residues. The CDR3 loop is CASSQERGSSYEQYF. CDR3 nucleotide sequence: TGCGCCAGCAGCCAAGAAAGGGGGAGCTCCTACGAGCAGTACTTC.

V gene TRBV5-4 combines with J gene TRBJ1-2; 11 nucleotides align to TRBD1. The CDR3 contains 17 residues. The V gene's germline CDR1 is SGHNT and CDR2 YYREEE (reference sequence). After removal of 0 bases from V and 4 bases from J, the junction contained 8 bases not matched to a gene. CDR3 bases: TGTGCCAGCAGCTTGGGCGGGACAGGGGGGCCCAGCTATGGCTACACCTTC. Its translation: CASSLGGTGGPSYGYTF.

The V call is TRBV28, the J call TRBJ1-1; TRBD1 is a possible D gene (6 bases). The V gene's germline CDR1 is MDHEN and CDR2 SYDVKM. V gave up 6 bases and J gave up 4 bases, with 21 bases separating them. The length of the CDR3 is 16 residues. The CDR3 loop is CASSNANRAMSTEAFF. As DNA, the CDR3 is TGTGCCAGCAGCAATGCAAACAGGGCCATGAGCACTGAAGCTTTCTTT.

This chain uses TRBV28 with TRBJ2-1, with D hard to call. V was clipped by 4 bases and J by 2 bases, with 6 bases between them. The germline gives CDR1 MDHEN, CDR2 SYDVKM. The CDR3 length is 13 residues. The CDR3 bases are TGTGCCAGCAGTTCGTACACCTACAATGAGCAGTTCTTC. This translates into CASSSYTYNEQFF.

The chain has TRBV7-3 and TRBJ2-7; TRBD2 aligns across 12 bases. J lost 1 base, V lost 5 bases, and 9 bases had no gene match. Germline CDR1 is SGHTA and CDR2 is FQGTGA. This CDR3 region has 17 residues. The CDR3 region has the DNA TGTGCCAGCAGCATTCAACCCGGGACTAGCGGGTCCTACGAGCAGTACTTC. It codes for CASSIQPGTSGSYEQYF.

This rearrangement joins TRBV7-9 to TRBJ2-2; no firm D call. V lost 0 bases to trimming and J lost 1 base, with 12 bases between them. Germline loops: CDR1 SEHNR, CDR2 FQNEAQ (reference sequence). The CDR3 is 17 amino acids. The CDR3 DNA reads TGTGCCAGCAGCTTAGCGCGTAGAGGCGGGAACACCGGGGAGCTGTTTTTT. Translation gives CASSLARRGGNTGELFF. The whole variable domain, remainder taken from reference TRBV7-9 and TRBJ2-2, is DTGVSQNPRHKITKRGQNVTFRCDPISEHNRLYWYRQTLGQGPEFLTYFQNEAQLEKSRLLSDRFSAERPKGSFSTLEIQRTEQGDSAMYLCASSLARRGGNTGELFFGEGSRLTVL.

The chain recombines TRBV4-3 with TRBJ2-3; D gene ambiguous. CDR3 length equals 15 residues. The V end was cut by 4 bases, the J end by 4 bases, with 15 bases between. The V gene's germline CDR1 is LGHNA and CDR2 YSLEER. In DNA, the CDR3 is TGCGCCAGCAGCCCTTTACTATTTTCGGCAGATACGCAGTATTTT. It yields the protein CASSPLLFSADTQYF.

CDR3 bases: TGTGCCAGCTCATCAGGGGGCAGGGACACTGAAGCTTTCTTT. Protein product: CASSSGGRDTEAFF. The chain couples TRBV18 to TRBJ1-1; 8 nucleotides line up with TRBD1. There are 14 residues in the CDR3. With 5 bases clipped from V and 3 bases from J, the junction kept 5 bases outside the gene matches. Per germline, CDR1 KGHSH and CDR2 LQKENI.

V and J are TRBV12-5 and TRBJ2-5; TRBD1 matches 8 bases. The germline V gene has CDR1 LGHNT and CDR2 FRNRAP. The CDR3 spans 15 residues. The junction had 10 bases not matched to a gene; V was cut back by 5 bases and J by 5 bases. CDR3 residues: CASGTGLDRGETQYF. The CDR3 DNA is TGTGCTAGTGGTACTGGACTCGACAGGGGCGAGACCCAGTACTTC.

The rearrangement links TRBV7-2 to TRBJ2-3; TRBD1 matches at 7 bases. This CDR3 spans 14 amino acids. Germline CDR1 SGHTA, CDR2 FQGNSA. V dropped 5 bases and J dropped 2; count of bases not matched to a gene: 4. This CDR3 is CASSPGQATDTQYF. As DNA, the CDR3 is TGTGCCAGCAGCCCTGGACAGGCCACAGATACGCAGTATTTT.

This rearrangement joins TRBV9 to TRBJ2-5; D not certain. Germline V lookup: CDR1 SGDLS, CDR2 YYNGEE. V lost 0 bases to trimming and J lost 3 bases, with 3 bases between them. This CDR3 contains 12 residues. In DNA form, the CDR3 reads TGTGCCAGCAGCGTAGCTGAAGAGACCCAGTACTTC. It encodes CASSVAEETQYF. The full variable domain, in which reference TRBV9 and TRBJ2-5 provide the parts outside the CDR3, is DSGVTQTPKHLITATGQRVTLRCSPRSGDLSVYWYQQSLDQGLQFLIQYYNGEERAKGNILERFSAQQFPDLHSELNLSSLELGDSALYFCASSVAEETQYFGPGTRLLVL.

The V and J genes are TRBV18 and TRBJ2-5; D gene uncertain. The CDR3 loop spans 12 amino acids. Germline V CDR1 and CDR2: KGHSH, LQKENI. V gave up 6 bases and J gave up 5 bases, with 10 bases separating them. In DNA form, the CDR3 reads TGTGCCAGCTCCCGGACGGGCGAGACCCAGTACTTC. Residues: CASSRTGETQYF.

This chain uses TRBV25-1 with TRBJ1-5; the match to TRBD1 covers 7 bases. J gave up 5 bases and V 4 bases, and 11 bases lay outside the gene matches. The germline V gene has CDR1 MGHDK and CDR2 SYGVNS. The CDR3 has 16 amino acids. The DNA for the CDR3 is TGTGCCAGCAGTGGGTTAGTAGGGGGCAGAGATCAGCCCCAGCATTTT. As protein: CASSGLVGGRDQPQHF.

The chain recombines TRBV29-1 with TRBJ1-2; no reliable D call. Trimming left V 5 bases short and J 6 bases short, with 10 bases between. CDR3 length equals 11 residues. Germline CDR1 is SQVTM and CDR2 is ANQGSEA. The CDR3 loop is CSVFEGDGYTF. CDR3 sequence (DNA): TGCAGCGTTTTCGAGGGTGATGGCTACACCTTC.